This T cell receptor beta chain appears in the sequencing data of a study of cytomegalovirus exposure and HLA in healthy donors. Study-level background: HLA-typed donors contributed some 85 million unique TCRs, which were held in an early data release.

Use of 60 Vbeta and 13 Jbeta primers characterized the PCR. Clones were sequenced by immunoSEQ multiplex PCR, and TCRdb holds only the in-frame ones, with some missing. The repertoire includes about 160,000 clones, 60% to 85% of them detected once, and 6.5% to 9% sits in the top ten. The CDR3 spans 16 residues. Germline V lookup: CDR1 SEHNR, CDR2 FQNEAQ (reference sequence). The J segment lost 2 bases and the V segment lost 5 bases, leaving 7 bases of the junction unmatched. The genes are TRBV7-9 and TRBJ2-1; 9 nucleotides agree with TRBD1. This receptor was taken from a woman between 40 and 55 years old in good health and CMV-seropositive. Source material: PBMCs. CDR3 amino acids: CASSPWTGVTYNEQFF. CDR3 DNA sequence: TGTGCCAGCAGCCCCTGGACAGGGGTGACCTACAATGAGCAGTTCTTC.